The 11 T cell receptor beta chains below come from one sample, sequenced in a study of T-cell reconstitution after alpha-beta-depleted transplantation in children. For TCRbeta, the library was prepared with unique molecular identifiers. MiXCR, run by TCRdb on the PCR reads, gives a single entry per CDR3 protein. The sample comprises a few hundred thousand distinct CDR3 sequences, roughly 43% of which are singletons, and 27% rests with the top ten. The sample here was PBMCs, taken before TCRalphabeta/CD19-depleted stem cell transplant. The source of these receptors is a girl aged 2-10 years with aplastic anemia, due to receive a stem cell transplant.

CDR3 nucleotides: TGTGCCAGCAGTTTGACTAGCGGGGGCCCCTTAGATACGCAGTATTTT. Encoded protein: CASSLTSGGPLDTQYF. This chain links TRBV27 with TRBJ2-3, with TRBD2 matching over 12 bases. The CDR3 consists of 16 residues. The trim removed 3 bases at V and 5 bases at J, leaving 6 bases unmatched. The germline V gene encodes CDR1 MNHEY and CDR2 SMNVEV (reference sequence).

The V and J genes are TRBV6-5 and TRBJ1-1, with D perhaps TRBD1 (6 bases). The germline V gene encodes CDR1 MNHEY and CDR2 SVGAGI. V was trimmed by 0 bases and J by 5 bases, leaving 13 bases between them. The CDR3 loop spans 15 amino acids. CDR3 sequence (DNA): TGTGCCAGCAGTTACTCCAGGGGCCGGGGGACTGAAGCTTTCTTT. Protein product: CASSYSRGRGTEAFF.

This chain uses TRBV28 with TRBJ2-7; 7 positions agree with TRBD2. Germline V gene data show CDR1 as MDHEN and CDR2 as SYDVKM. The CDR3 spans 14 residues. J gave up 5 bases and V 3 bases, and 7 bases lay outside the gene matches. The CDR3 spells CASSLGGRRNEQYF. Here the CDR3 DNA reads TGTGCCAGCAGTTTGGGCGGGAGAAGGAACGAGCAGTACTTC.

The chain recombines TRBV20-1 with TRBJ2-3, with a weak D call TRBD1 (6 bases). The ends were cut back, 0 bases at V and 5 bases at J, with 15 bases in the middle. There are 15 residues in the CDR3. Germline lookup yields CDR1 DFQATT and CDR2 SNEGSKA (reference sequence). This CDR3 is CSAREIGTGQDTQYF. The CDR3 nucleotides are TGCAGTGCTAGAGAAATTGGTACAGGGCAAGATACGCAGTATTTT.

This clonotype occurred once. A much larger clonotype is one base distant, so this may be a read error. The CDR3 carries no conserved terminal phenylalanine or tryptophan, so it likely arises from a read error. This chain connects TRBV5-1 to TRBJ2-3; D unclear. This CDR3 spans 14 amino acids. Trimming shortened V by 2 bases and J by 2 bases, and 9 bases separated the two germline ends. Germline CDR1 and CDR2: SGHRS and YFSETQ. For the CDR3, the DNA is TGCGCCAGCAGCTTAAATTTAGCCACAGATACGCAGTATTTG. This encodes CASSLNLATDTQYL.

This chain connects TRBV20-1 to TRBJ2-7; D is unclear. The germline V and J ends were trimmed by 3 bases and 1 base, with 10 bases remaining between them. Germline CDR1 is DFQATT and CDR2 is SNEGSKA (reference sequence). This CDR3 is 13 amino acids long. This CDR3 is CSARSRNSYEQYF. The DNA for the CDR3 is TGCAGTGCTAGGTCTAGGAATTCCTACGAGCAGTACTTC.

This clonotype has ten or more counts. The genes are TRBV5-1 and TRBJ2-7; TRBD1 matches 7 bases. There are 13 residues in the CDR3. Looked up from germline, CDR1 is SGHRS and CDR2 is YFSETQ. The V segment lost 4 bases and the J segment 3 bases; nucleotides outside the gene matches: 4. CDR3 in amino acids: CASSRGLGYEQYF. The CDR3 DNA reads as TGCGCCAGCAGCAGGGGGCTAGGCTACGAGCAGTACTTC.

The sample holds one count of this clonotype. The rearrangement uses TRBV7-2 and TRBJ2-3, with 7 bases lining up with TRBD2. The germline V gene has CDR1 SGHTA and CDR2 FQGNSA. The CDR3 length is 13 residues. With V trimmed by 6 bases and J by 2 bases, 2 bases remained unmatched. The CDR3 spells CASRREYTDTQYF. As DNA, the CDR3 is TGTGCCAGCAGGCGGGAGTACACAGATACGCAGTATTTT.

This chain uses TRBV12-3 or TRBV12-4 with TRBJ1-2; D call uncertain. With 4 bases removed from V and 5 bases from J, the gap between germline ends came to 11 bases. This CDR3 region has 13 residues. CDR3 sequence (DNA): TGTGCCAGCAGTTCCCCGGGAGGATATGGCTACACCTTC. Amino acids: CASSSPGGYGYTF.

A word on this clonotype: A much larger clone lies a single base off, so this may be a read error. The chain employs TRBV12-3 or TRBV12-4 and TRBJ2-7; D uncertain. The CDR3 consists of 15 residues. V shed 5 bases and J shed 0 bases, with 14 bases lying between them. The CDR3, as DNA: TGTGCCAGCAGTGTATCACAGTTGAGCTCCTACGAGCAGTACTTC. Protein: CASSVSQLSSYEQYF.

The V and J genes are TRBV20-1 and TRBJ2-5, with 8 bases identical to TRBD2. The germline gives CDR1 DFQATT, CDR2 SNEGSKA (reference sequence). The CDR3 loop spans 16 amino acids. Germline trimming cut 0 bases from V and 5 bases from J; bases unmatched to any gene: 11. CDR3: CSARDEKREISETQYF. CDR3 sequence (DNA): TGCAGTGCTAGAGATGAAAAGCGGGAGATTTCGGAGACCCAGTACTTC.